A selection of T cell receptor beta chains follows, all from one sample in a study of blood T cell repertoires in COVID-19. The data were produced by immunoSEQ multiplex PCR, yet TCRdb's version contains in-frame clones alone and is incomplete. The data contain fewer than 250,000 clones, approximately 90% of them singletons. Material: PBMCs or T cells enriched from blood (not recorded which). The origin of the receptors is a man aged 45-65 years who had been exposed to COVID-19. Both conserved end residues are part of each CDR3. A D gene is named only where the DNA matches it firmly. Expanded clones get a size class; other rows say once, few or many, or leave the size out.

d_gene	j_gene	abundance	v_gene	CDR3aa	CDR3nt
TRBD1	TRBJ1-5	NA	TRBV5-5	CASSSRQGAGQPQHF	TGTGCCAGCAGCTCCCGACAGGGGGCCGGTCAGCCCCAGCATTTT
NA	TRBJ2-7	NA	TRBV24-1	CATSQPYSYEQYF	TGTGCCACCAGTCAACCCTACTCCTACGAGCAGTACTTC
TRBD1	TRBJ1-2	NA	TRBV19	CASSLTTGIAYGYTF	TGTGCCAGTAGTTTAACGACAGGGATCGCCTATGGCTACACCTTC
NA	TRBJ2-3	NA	TRBV5-4	CASSTEPTDTQYF	TGTGCCAGCAGCACTGAACCCACAGATACGCAGTATTTT
TRBD1	TRBJ2-5	NA	TRBV5-1	CASSLARQGYATQYF	TGCGCCAGCAGCTTGGCCAGACAGGGATATGCGACCCAGTACTTC
TRBD1	TRBJ1-5	NA	TRBV19	CASTLVGTGYQPQHF	TGTGCCAGTACTCTTGTAGGGACAGGGTATCAGCCCCAGCATTTT
TRBD1	TRBJ1-2	NA	TRBV25-1	CASSWTGSGYTF	TGTGCCAGCAGTTGGACAGGGTCTGGCTACACCTTC
TRBD1	TRBJ2-7	NA	TRBV5-1	CASSLTGTGVYEQYF	TGCGCCAGCAGCTTGACCGGGACAGGGGTCTACGAGCAGTACTTC
NA	TRBJ1-3	NA	TRBV11-2	CASSPGGENTIYF	TGTGCCAGCAGTCCAGGAGGGGAAAACACCATATATTTT
NA	TRBJ2-1	NA	TRBV12-3/TRBV12-4	CASRRSGMNEQFF	TGTGCCAGCAGGAGAAGCGGAATGAATGAGCAGTTCTTC
NA	TRBJ2-7	NA	TRBV12-3/TRBV12-4	CASSPGRNEQYF	TGTGCCAGCAGTCCCGGCAGGAACGAGCAGTACTTC
TRBD1	TRBJ1-1	NA	TRBV5-1	CASSPGTGVRAFF	TGCGCCAGCAGCCCCGGGACAGGGGTTAGAGCTTTCTTT
TRBD2	TRBJ2-1	once	TRBV20-1	CSASVAGEGNEQFF	TGCAGTGCTAGTGTGGCGGGAGAGGGTAATGAGCAGTTCTTC
TRBD1	TRBJ2-7	NA	TRBV15	CATSRDHATGQYEQYF	TGTGCCACCAGCAGAGATCACGCGACAGGGCAATACGAGCAGTACTTC
TRBD1	TRBJ1-2	NA	TRBV2	CASKWTGGGYTF	TGTGCCAGCAAATGGACAGGAGGGGGCTACACCTTC
NA	TRBJ1-3	NA	TRBV7-8	CASSLGRGTGNTIYF	TGTGCCAGCAGCTTAGGTCGGGGAACTGGAAACACCATATATTTT
NA	TRBJ1-1	NA	TRBV25-1	CASSEQGNTEAFF	TGTGCCAGCAGTGAACAGGGGAACACTGAAGCTTTCTTT
NA	TRBJ1-2	NA	TRBV28	CASSRHSYGYTF	TGTGCCAGCAGTCGTCATAGCTATGGCTACACCTTC
TRBD2	TRBJ2-1	NA	TRBV18	CASSPIAGAYNEQFF	TGTGCCAGCTCACCCATCGCGGGAGCCTACAATGAGCAGTTCTTC
TRBD1	TRBJ1-2	once	TRBV4-1	CASSQEGQSWGYTF	TGCGCCAGCAGCCAAGAGGGACAGTCGTGGGGCTACACCTTC
NA	TRBJ2-3	NA	TRBV28	CASSLEGDTQYF	TGTGCCAGCAGTTTGGAGGGGGATACGCAGTATTTT
NA	TRBJ1-2	once	TRBV10-2	CASSEFRAPEGYTF	TGCGCCAGCAGTGAGTTCAGGGCGCCGGAGGGCTACACCTTC
TRBD1	TRBJ1-1	once	TRBV2	CASSPLTGRYTEAFF	TGTGCCAGCAGTCCTCTGACAGGGAGGTACACTGAAGCTTTCTTT
TRBD2	TRBJ2-1	NA	TRBV7-2	CASSSTLAGGDEQFF	TGTGCCAGCAGCTCAACCCTAGCGGGGGGCGATGAGCAGTTCTTC
NA	TRBJ1-6	NA	TRBV28	CASSLFGGDNSPLHF	TGTGCCAGCAGTTTATTCGGGGGAGATAATTCACCCCTCCACTTT
NA	TRBJ2-1	NA	TRBV10-3	CAISESRGNEQFF	TGTGCCATCAGTGAGTCAAGGGGTAATGAGCAGTTCTTC
TRBD1	TRBJ1-2	NA	TRBV4-2	CASSFRPGGDYGYTF	TGTGCCAGCAGCTTCCGCCCAGGGGGCGACTATGGCTACACCTTC
NA	TRBJ2-2	NA	TRBV5-1	CASSLARGFTGELFF	TGCGCCAGCAGCTTGGCGCGAGGTTTTACCGGGGAGCTGTTTTTT
TRBD2	TRBJ2-1	once	TRBV4-1	CASSQAPGGEQFF	TGCGCCAGCAGCCAAGCCCCGGGGGGTGAGCAGTTCTTC
NA	TRBJ2-5	once	TRBV9	CASSPPTDPRETQYF	TGTGCCAGCAGCCCTCCGACAGACCCCCGGGAGACCCAGTACTTC
TRBD1	TRBJ1-2	NA	TRBV5-1	CASSRGTGYGYTF	TGCGCCAGCAGCCGCGGGACAGGTTATGGCTACACCTTC
NA	TRBJ1-4	NA	TRBV29-1	CSVWAGDEKLFF	TGCAGCGTTTGGGCAGGGGACGAAAAACTGTTTTTT